The source of this TCR beta chain is a study of shared clonotypes between healthy human individuals (dated by TCRdb to about 2020). In terms of the full investigation: The cohort included three men and a couple of women between 18 and 49 years of age. To estimate repertoire size and how much clonotype sharing occurs between individuals, the study deeply sequenced the blood TCR repertoires of five healthy adults. To increase sequencing depth and limit assay-specific biases, different laboratories used diverse techniques to prepare libraries and sequence TCR repertoires. Between about 0.8 and 9 billion PBMCs per donor were obtained by leukapheresis. Per donor, three plates each were used for CD4 naive and CD4 memory, two for CD8 naive, and one for CD8 memory. Broad study findings and their caveats: Sampling was restricted to blood, and TCR repertoires in tissues likely differ from the TCR repertoires found in blood. Higher generation probabilities were observed for clonotypes shared by all four sorted-subset donors than for non-shared clonotypes. Estimated clonotype richness was generally larger for naive than for memory subsets. Even with the large sequencing depth, rarefaction of the sorted-subset datasets indicated that sequencing was incomplete. Based on pairwise subsampling, the degree of clonotype sharing among donors was expected to be affected by sequencing depth. Sharing across several donors was observed for approximately 4.6% of naive CD4, less than 4% of naive CD8, about 2.3% of memory CD4, and over 0.3% of memory CD8 clonotypes. The small number of donors limited the genetic and exposure-history diversity represented.

The donors were healthy, HIV-negative adults who had no recently reported acute infections or vaccinations. Every donor was a Caucasian adult residing in Nashville, Tennessee, USA. Magnetic negative selection was used to enrich CD4+ T cells, after which naive cells were positively selected on CD45RA and the negative fraction became the memory subset. After blood collection by leukapheresis, PBMCs were isolated using Ficoll-Histopaque density gradient centrifugation and then cryopreserved in the vapor phase of liquid nitrogen. Purity and quantity of every magnetically sorted T cell population were checked by analytical flow cytometry. From each sorted fraction, genomic DNA was isolated and quantified by UV absorbance on a Nanodrop 2000c. Using the deep immunoSEQ assay, TCR CDR3 regions were amplified from genomic DNA by multiplex PCR. Extracted genomic DNA from each cell subset was distributed evenly across all wells of several immunoSEQ 96-well plates, and each plate was treated as a replicate. For sorted subsets, each replicate PCR was loaded with roughly 190 ng genomic DNA, equivalent to about 30,000 T cell genomes. Purified libraries were quantified with a Qubit 3.0 fluorometer, sized on a Bioanalyzer 2100, and re-quantified with the KAPA Library Quantification kit. Each immunoSEQ 96-well plate was sequenced on its own single-read 150-cycle Illumina NextSeq 550 flow cell. In the original analysis: The immunoSEQ output contained only junctional sequences without quality scores, so filtering could not match that applied to full-length reads. Sequences were annotated with PyIR, a Python wrapper for IgBLAST v1.9, using IMGT germline references to assign V/J genes and CDR3. Reads were filtered out if the reads had weak V/J assignments (E-value above 1e-6), no CDR3, stop codons, out-of-frame junctions, or ambiguous translated residues. A V3J clonotype was defined by an identical inferred V gene, J gene, and CDR3 amino acid sequence. The percentage overlap between two repertoires was calculated by dividing the number of shared unique clonotypes by the size of the smaller repertoire. Richness of each repertoire was evaluated using RTK rarefaction, the Chao1 estimator, and Recon v2.1 estimates of unobserved clonotypes. Generation probabilities for all TCRbeta clonotypes obtained by the gDNA method from a handful of donors were computed using OLGA. TCRdb obtained this table from immuneACCESS and retained in-frame rearrangements with V and J assigned. These tables miss some clones; where compared with another copy, unresolved V genes account for less than half of the shortfall, and the remainder is unexplained. That table furnishes V, J and clone size, whereas the DNA furnished D and trimming. This sample comprises about 610,000 clones, approximately 97% of them detected only once. The ten largest account for about 0.06% of the sample.

As regards this clone: Its antigen target is currently unknown. No clone much larger than this one lies a single base away; base qualities are absent.

Spanning cysteine to phenylalanine, the CDR3 consists of 14 amino acids. Only the CDR3 DNA is retained, 42 bases long and in frame from the first base. V and J lose 3 bases and 3 bases, and a span of 10 bases separates them. Via the germline V gene, CDR1 is SGDLS and CDR2 YYNGEE. The sequenced sample consisted of naive CD4+ T cells sorted from blood. What the cell subset or site label conveys for this sample: CD45RA+ positively selected. The rearranged chain carries TRBV9 and TRBJ2-1; 6 matching bases give a weak D call of TRBD2. The source of this sequence is a woman younger than 45 in good health. The sequenced DNA: TGTGCCAGCAGCGGAACCGGGAGCTACAATGAGCAGTTCTTC. Its protein product is CASSGTGSYNEQFF.